This passage covers 3 T cell receptor beta chains from one sample sequenced in a study of blood T cell repertoires in COVID-19. The data were produced by immunoSEQ multiplex PCR, yet TCRdb's version contains in-frame clones alone and is incomplete. The data show about 270,000 clones, with about 81% seen just once and more than 1.1% held by the top ten. The specimen sequenced was peripheral blood. These receptors were obtained from a human donor with COVID-19, enrolled during active disease. The donor label of this sample is uncertain.

The chain combines TRBV12-3 or TRBV12-4 with TRBJ1-6; D is unresolved. The CDR3 consists of 12 residues. V lost 1 base and J 13 bases, leaving 8 bases between the germline ends. This CDR3 is CASSLGQGPLHF. Written as DNA, the CDR3 is TGTGCCAGCAGTTTAGGACAAGGTCCCCTCCACTTT.

The gene calls are TRBV5-6 and TRBJ1-1; TRBD1 matches at 9 bases. This CDR3 contains 13 residues. Germline CDR1 SGHDT, CDR2 YYEEEE. With 3 bases clipped from V and 8 bases from J, the junction kept 5 bases outside the gene matches. The CDR3 nucleotides read TGTGCCAGCAGCTGGGGGACAGGGAGAGAAGCTTTCTTT. Translation: CASSWGTGREAFF.

The chain couples TRBV28 to TRBJ1-2; TRBD1 agrees at 7 bases. Germline trimming cut 3 bases from V and 7 bases from J; bases unmatched to any gene: 11. This CDR3 is built from 15 residues. Germline CDR1 reads MDHEN; CDR2 reads SYDVKM. The CDR3 DNA is TGTGCCAGCAGTTTGCGACAGGGTTCCCCCCGTGGCTACACCTTC. Protein sequence: CASSLRQGSPRGYTF.